A single sample is the source of the 32 T cell receptor beta chains below, sequenced in a study of blood T cells in healthy people across ages (dated by TCRdb to 2015 to 2017). Library method: 5' RACE. TCRdb names Illumina HiSeq 2500 as the instrument used. A second PCR of roughly 7 to 11 cycles was performed with a sample-barcoded 5' primer and a J-beta primer mix. TCRdb passed the public sequencing reads through fastp at Q25 and MiXCR, retaining productive beta sequences. Under each unique CDR3 protein, matching rows form one entry showing the most common genes and DNA. The sample has around 870,000 distinct CDR3 sequences on record, more than 25% of them singletons. The ten biggest clones cover approximately 15% of the sample. Sequencing was performed on blood. These receptors originate from a woman of 80 years or more in good health.

As to this clonotype: A read error is possible here, since a much larger clone lies one base away. The rearrangement uses TRBV4-3 and TRBJ2-7; 7 nucleotides align to TRBD2. The CDR3 has 15 residues. V shed 2 bases and J 7 bases; nucleotides not matched to a gene: 11. In germline, CDR1 is LGHNA, CDR2 YSLEER. As DNA, the CDR3 is TGCGCCAGCAGCCAATCCTCGGACTGGGGGGGTGAGCAGTACTTC. This codes for CASSQSSDWGGEQYF.

This clonotype has a count of ten or more. The V call is TRBV12-3 or TRBV12-4, the J call TRBJ2-5; D gene unclear. CDR3 length: 12 residues. V was shortened by 7 bases and J by 5 bases, with 11 bases between the two germline ends. CDR3 DNA: TGTGCCAGCAACATTTACGTCGAGACCCAGTACTTC. Protein sequence: CASNIYVETQYF.

There are many counts of this clonotype. V usage is TRBV6-6 and J usage is TRBJ2-7; TRBD2 matches 9 bases. Germline V gene sequence: CDR1 MNHNY, CDR2 SVGAGI (reference sequence). V was clipped by 9 bases and J by 1 base; unmatched bases: 10. The CDR3 is made up of 15 amino acids. CDR3 coding DNA: TGTGCCAGTCGCGGGTCTCTAGCGGGATCCTACGAGCAGTACTTC. Translation gives CASRGSLAGSYEQYF.

V is TRBV12-3 or TRBV12-4 and J is TRBJ1-5, with 10 bases fitting TRBD1. CDR3 length equals 13 residues. With V trimmed by 1 base and J by 11 bases, 2 bases remained unmatched. CDR3 in amino acids: CASSLVGTGAQHF. CDR3 coding DNA: TGTGCCAGCAGTTTAGTTGGGACAGGGGCCCAGCATTTT.

In this sample, this clonotype turned up many times. The chain joins TRBV6-2 or TRBV6-3 to TRBJ2-1; perhaps TRBD1 as D (6 bases). This CDR3 contains 16 residues. V was shortened by 6 bases and J by 6 bases, with 21 bases between the two germline ends. Per the germline V gene, CDR1 is MNHEY and CDR2 is SVGEGT. CDR3 sequence: CASRGRGALNTNEQFF. In DNA, the CDR3 is TGTGCCAGCAGGGGCAGGGGAGCCCTTAATACCAATGAGCAGTTCTTC.

This clonotype was seen ten or more times. The V call is TRBV5-5, the J call TRBJ2-4; possibly TRBD2 for D (6 bases). Trimming cost V 5 bases and J 8 bases, with 17 bases left between them. Germline CDR1 and CDR2: SGHKS and YYEKEE (reference sequence). The CDR3 covers 14 residues. Here the CDR3 DNA reads TGTGCCAGCAGTTACGGGGGTGGCAACGACATTCAGTACTTC. Its translation is CASSYGGGNDIQYF.

Worth noting for this clonotype: The junction does not match germline at one end; this may be a read error. This rearrangement joins TRBV6-1 to TRBJ2-5, with 11 bases that match TRBD2. Germline V gene sequence: CDR1 MNHNS, CDR2 SASEGT. The CDR3 consists of 16 residues. CDR3 region: CASSVLSGGVQDTQYF. The CDR3 nucleotides read TGTGCCAGCAGTGTCCTTAGCGGGGGGGTACAAGACACCCAGTACTTC.

Many counts were recorded for this clonotype. The chain is built from TRBV6-5 and TRBJ2-5; the match to TRBD1 covers 11 bases. The V segment lost 4 bases and the J segment 6 bases; nucleotides outside the gene matches: 4. Germline V gene sequence: CDR1 MNHEY, CDR2 SVGAGI. This CDR3 spans 14 amino acids. The CDR3 region is CASSLDRGLKTQYF. The CDR3, as DNA: TGTGCCAGCAGTTTGGACAGGGGGCTGAAGACCCAGTACTTC.

For this clonotype: A much more abundant neighbour one base away suggests this may be a read error. V gene TRBV20-1 combines with J gene TRBJ2-4; D is unresolved. Per germline, CDR1 DFQATT and CDR2 SNEGSKA (reference sequence). The length of the CDR3 is 15 residues. CDR3 residues: CSSAGPQRARNIQYF. The CDR3 DNA follows: TGCAGTTCGGCCGGACCACAACGAGCCAGAAACATTCAGTACTTC.

The genes are TRBV6-2 or TRBV6-3 and TRBJ2-1; maybe TRBD2 (6 bases). Germline values: CDR1 MNHEY, CDR2 SVGEGT. The CDR3 length is 16 residues. V gave up 2 bases and J gave up 2 bases, with 13 bases separating them. The CDR3 here is CASSYHAGFAYNEQFF. CDR3 nucleotides: TGTGCCAGCAGTTACCACGCGGGGTTCGCCTACAATGAGCAGTTCTTC.

In this sample, this clonotype turned up a few times. Just one base apart from a much larger clone, this may be a read error. Here the CDR3 DNA reads TGTGCCAGCAGTGTCACCCGGGGACAGAGGTACAATGAGCAGTACTTC. As protein: CASSVTRGQRYNEQYF. This chain uses TRBV27 with TRBJ2-7; TRBD1 matches at 7 bases. Germline V CDR1 and CDR2: MNHEY, SMNVEV (reference sequence). With V trimmed by 5 bases and J by 7 bases, 17 bases remained unmatched. The CDR3 length is 16 residues.

This rearrangement joins TRBV7-2 to TRBJ1-1; D may be TRBD1 (5 bases). CDR1 SGHTA and CDR2 FQGNSA come from the germline V gene. The CDR3 length is 14 residues. Trimming took off 5 bases at V and 3 bases at J, with 13 bases between the two ends. Here the CDR3 DNA reads TGTGCCAGCAGCGCGGGACGGCTTTACACTGAAGCTTTCTTT. This gives the protein CASSAGRLYTEAFF.

A few counts support this clonotype. The J gene is TRBJ1-1, the V gene TRBV7-8; the D gene is possibly TRBD1 (5 bases). The germline CDR1 and CDR2 sequences are SGHVS and FQNEAQ. V shed 6 bases and J shed 3 bases, with 17 bases lying between them. This CDR3 is 15 amino acids long. The CDR3 sequence: CASRAGGVSYTEAFF. The CDR3 nucleotides read TGTGCCAGCAGGGCGGGAGGGGTTAGTTACACTGAAGCTTTCTTT.

This clonotype was counted at least ten times. The chain couples TRBV29-1 to TRBJ2-1; D tentatively reads TRBD1 or TRBD2 (7 bases each). The CDR3 is made up of 12 amino acids. Trimming removed 5 bases at V and 8 bases at J, with 13 bases between. In germline, CDR1 is SQVTM, CDR2 ANQGSEA. CDR3 region: CSVIQGGDEQFF. The DNA of the CDR3 is TGCAGCGTTATTCAGGGGGGGGATGAGCAGTTCTTC.

This clonotype was seen at least ten times. The chain recombines TRBV5-8 with TRBJ2-1; TRBD1 or TRBD2 may be the D gene (6 bases each). CDR3 length equals 17 residues. Trimming pared 0 bases from V and 3 bases from J, leaving 16 bases between. CDR1 SGHTS and CDR2 YDEGEE come from the germline V gene. This CDR3 is CASSLVGGGVGYNEQFF. DNA of the CDR3: TGTGCCAGCAGCTTGGTGGGGGGCGGAGTTGGCTACAATGAGCAGTTCTTC.

As for this clonotype: Since a much larger clone is just one base distant, this may be a read error. The rearrangement joins TRBV20-1 to TRBJ1-2; possibly TRBD1 for D (5 bases). Trimming stripped 3 bases from V and 4 bases from J, with 12 bases between. The CDR3 is made up of 13 amino acids. CDR1 is DFQATT and CDR2 is SNEGSKA in the germline V gene (reference sequence). CDR3 sequence reads: CSASQGLAYGYTF. DNA for the CDR3: TGCAGTGCTAGTCAGGGACTGGCCTATGGCTACACCTTC.

Many counts were recorded for this clonotype. V is TRBV7-9 and J is TRBJ2-3, with 8 positions matching TRBD1. Trimming removed 5 bases from V and 5 bases from J; junction bases left unmatched: 6. The CDR3 spans 14 residues. CDR1 and CDR2 (germline): SEHNR, FQNEAQ (reference sequence). CDR3 residues: CASSHGQGRDTQYF. CDR3 DNA: TGTGCCAGCAGCCACGGACAGGGCCGAGATACGCAGTATTTT.

The genes are TRBV28 and TRBJ2-7, with 9 bases lining up with TRBD1. J lost 4 bases, V lost 6 bases, and 13 bases had no gene match. The V gene's germline CDR1 is MDHEN and CDR2 SYDVKM. CDR3 length: 16 amino acids. The CDR3 sequence is CASSSSGQGMGYEQYF. Written as DNA, the CDR3 is TGTGCCAGCAGCTCCTCCGGACAGGGGATGGGGTACGAGCAGTACTTC. The full variable domain, completed using reference TRBV28 and TRBJ2-7, is DVKVTQSSRYLVKRTGEKVFLECVQDMDHENMFWYRQDPGLGLRLIYFSYDVKMKEKGDIPEGYSVSREKKERFSLILESASTNQTSMYLCASSSSGQGMGYEQYFGPGTRLTVT.

The rearrangement joins TRBV7-2 to TRBJ1-2; D uncertain. Germline CDR1 reads SGHTA; CDR2 reads FQGNSA. Trimming left V 4 bases short and J 12 bases short, with 12 bases between. CDR3 length: 11 amino acids. The DNA for the CDR3 is TGTGCCAGCAGCTCCTGTGGGCACGACACCTTC. It codes for CASSSCGHDTF.

This rearrangement joins TRBV24-1 to TRBJ1-5; possibly TRBD1 for D (6 bases). Germline lookup yields CDR1 KGHDR and CDR2 SFDVKD. CDR3 length: 15 residues. Trimming removed 4 bases at V and 8 bases at J, with 17 bases between. The CDR3 nucleotides read TGTGCCACCAGTGAGGCCGGGGGGGCGTGGGAGCCCCAGCATTTT. Residues: CATSEAGGAWEPQHF.

This rearrangement joins TRBV5-1 to TRBJ1-4, with 9 bases identical to TRBD1. Germline V gene sequence: CDR1 SGHRS, CDR2 YFSETQ. Losses at the gene ends were 4 bases for V and 8 bases for J; bases not matched to a gene: 12. CDR3 size: 16 residues. The CDR3 loop reads CASSAVTQGAGEKLFF. CDR3 bases: TGCGCCAGCAGCGCAGTAACACAGGGGGCTGGGGAAAAACTGTTTTTT.

Note on this clonotype: The junction departs from the called germline gene at one end, perhaps through a read error. The chain has TRBV7-9 and TRBJ1-1; 7 bases fit TRBD1. Germline CDR1 and CDR2: SEHNR and FQNEAQ (reference sequence). CDR3 length equals 16 residues. The DNA for the CDR3 is TGTGCCAGCAGCTTCCCCGTAGGGGGACAGAACGCTGAAGCTTTCTTT. Residues: CASSFPVGGQNAEAFF.

This clonotype was observed a few times. The CDR3 coding sequence is TGTGCCACCGGGACTATTGGCACTGAAGCTTTCTTT. Its protein product is CATGTIGTEAFF. The chain joins TRBV27 to TRBJ1-1; the D gene is possibly TRBD1 (5 bases). Germline CDR1 MNHEY, CDR2 SMNVEV (reference sequence). V was clipped by 10 bases and J by 4 bases, with 13 bases between them. This CDR3 has 12 residues.

The sample holds many counts of this clonotype. The rearrangement links TRBV7-2 to TRBJ2-7; 9 positions match TRBD2. With V trimmed by 1 base and J by 6 bases, 7 bases remained unmatched. CDR1 is SGHTA and CDR2 is FQGNSA in the germline V gene. This CDR3 spans 15 amino acids. The CDR3 reads CASSLVAGAASEQYF. The CDR3 DNA reads as TGTGCCAGCAGCTTAGTAGCGGGGGCGGCTAGCGAGCAGTACTTC.

This clonotype was detected ten times or more. The chain employs TRBV30 and TRBJ1-1; D perhaps matches TRBD1 (5 bases). Germline V CDR1 and CDR2: GTSNPN, SVGIG (reference sequence). The CDR3 loop spans 12 amino acids. Trimming took off 3 bases at V and 8 bases at J, with 13 bases between the two ends. CDR3 sequence: CAWSREGPEAFF. CDR3 DNA sequence: TGTGCCTGGAGCCGGGAGGGACCCGAAGCTTTCTTT.

This clonotype was seen a handful of times. This rearrangement joins TRBV7-2 to TRBJ2-3; no definite D call. V was pared by 7 bases and J by 2 bases, with 10 bases between. This CDR3 contains 13 residues. Germline V lookup: CDR1 SGHTA, CDR2 FQGNSA. This CDR3 is CASTGPYTDTQYF. The CDR3 bases are TGTGCCAGCACTGGACCATACACAGATACGCAGTATTTT.

This clonotype was counted only a few times. This chain connects TRBV24-1 to TRBJ1-5; D is unresolved. Trimming removed 0 bases from V and 1 base from J, with 0 bases in between. Germline lookup yields CDR1 KGHDR and CDR2 SFDVKD. This CDR3 contains 13 residues. The CDR3 is CATSDLSNQPQHF. CDR3 coding DNA: TGTGCCACCAGTGATTTGAGCAATCAGCCCCAGCATTTT.

In its sample, this clonotype was seen a few times. The V and J genes are TRBV13 and TRBJ2-3; 10 bases line up with TRBD2. Germline V gene data show CDR1 as PRHDT and CDR2 as FYEKMQ (reference sequence). The CDR3 length is 15 residues. With V trimmed by 5 bases and J by 4 bases, 6 bases remained unmatched. CDR3 bases: TGTGCCAGCAGCGTTTCTAGCGGGGGTGCAGATACGCAGTATTTT. This encodes CASSVSSGGADTQYF. The full variable domain, its missing parts supplied by reference TRBV13 and TRBJ2-3, is AAGVIQSPRHLIKEKRETATLKCYPIPRHDTVYWYQQGPGQDPQFLISFYEKMQSDKGSIPDRFSAQQFSDYHSELNMSSLELGDSALYFCASSVSSGGADTQYFGPGTRLTVL.

Ten or more counts support this clonotype. The rearrangement joins TRBV9 to TRBJ1-1, with a weak D call TRBD1 (5 bases). The CDR3 runs to 17 residues. V lost 0 bases, J lost 0 bases, and 15 bases lay in between. Per germline, CDR1 SGDLS and CDR2 YYNGEE. The CDR3 reads CASSVGQTYPMNTEAFF. The DNA of the CDR3 is TGTGCCAGCAGCGTAGGACAGACTTACCCAATGAACACTGAAGCTTTCTTT.

There are a few counts of this clonotype. One base away lies a much larger clone, so this may be a sequencing read error. This rearrangement joins TRBV7-2 to TRBJ2-1; D could derive from TRBD1 or TRBD2 (6 bases each). The length of the CDR3 is 16 residues. V was trimmed by 1 base and J by 6 bases, leaving 16 bases between them. Germline lookup yields CDR1 SGHTA and CDR2 FQGNSA. The CDR3 DNA is TGTGCCAGCAGCTTAGAGGGGGGACGTCTACGCAATGAGCAGTTCTTC. The encoded protein is CASSLEGGRLRNEQFF. Combining the CDR3 with reference TRBV7-2 and TRBJ2-1 gives the whole variable domain GAGVSQSPSNKVTEKGKDVELRCDPISGHTALYWYRQSLGQGLEFLIYFQGNSAPDKSGLPSDRFSAERTGGSVSTLTIQRTQQEDSAVYLCASSLEGGRLRNEQFFGPGTRLTVL.

This clonotype was seen only a few times. CDR3 protein: CASSLSMGAGVGRGYTF. The CDR3 nucleotides are TGTGCCAGCAGTTTATCCATGGGGGCAGGGGTAGGGCGTGGCTACACCTTC. This chain joins TRBV28 and TRBJ1-2; D may be TRBD1 (6 bases). V was shortened by 1 base and J by 7 bases, with 22 bases between the two germline ends. CDR1 is MDHEN, CDR2 SYDVKM, per germline. The CDR3 loop spans 17 amino acids.

This clonotype has ten or more counts. V is TRBV3-1 and J is TRBJ2-7, with 7 nucleotides matching TRBD1. The CDR3 consists of 16 residues. The V gene's germline CDR1 is LGHDT and CDR2 YNNKEL (reference sequence). V lost 4 bases and J lost 2; bases outside the gene matches: 11. DNA for the CDR3: TGTGCCAGCAGCCTATCCCGGGACAGTAAGACCTACGAGCAGTACTTC. Protein: CASSLSRDSKTYEQYF.